These 20 T cell receptor beta chains were all obtained from the same sample, sequenced in a study of T cell repertoires in cytomegalovirus infection. TCRdb processed the reads anew with MiXCR; each CDR3 protein has one entry. Found here are 100,000 or so distinct CDR3 sequences, approximately 45% of them singletons; the top ten hold about three quarters. Antigen specificity for these receptors is unknown. The sample was CD8+ T cells from cultured PBMCs, taken from culture after CMV antigen stimulation. The source of these receptors is a human donor in good health (CMV status not recorded). Some clones in this sample may be carry-over from other donors' samples.

This clonotype was seen at least ten times. This chain links TRBV19 with TRBJ1-1; a possible D gene is TRBD1 (5 bases). This CDR3 is 14 amino acids long. Germline V CDR1 and CDR2: LNHDA, SQIVND (reference sequence). The V end lost 2 bases, the J end lost 1 base, and 8 bases lay between the germline ends. The CDR3 coding sequence is TGTGCCAGTAGTATACCAGGGACGAACACTGAAGCTTTCTTT. Protein: CASSIPGTNTEAFF.

V is TRBV27 and J is TRBJ2-2, with TRBD1 matching 7 bases. Germline V gene lookup returns CDR1 MNHEY and CDR2 SMNVEV (reference sequence). The CDR3 has 14 amino acids. V shed 1 base and J 8 bases; nucleotides not matched to a gene: 4. The CDR3 is CASSLYRGGGELFF. The CDR3 bases are TGTGCCAGCAGTTTATACAGGGGTGGAGGGGAGCTGTTTTTT.

This clonotype appeared a few times. V usage is TRBV12-3 or TRBV12-4 and J usage is TRBJ2-7, with unresolved D. There are 12 residues in the CDR3. Trimming pared 0 bases from V and 7 bases from J, leaving 7 bases between. The CDR3 DNA is TGTGCCAGCAGTTTAGCCCGTCGTGAGCAGTACTTC. It encodes CASSLARREQYF.

The CDR3 DNA is TGTGCCAGCAGCTCTTGGCAGGGGGACCCCCTGGGCTACACCTTC. Translating it yields CASSSWQGDPLGYTF. This chain connects TRBV7-9 to TRBJ1-2; the match to TRBD1 covers 7 bases. This CDR3 contains 15 residues. The germline V gene encodes CDR1 SEHNR and CDR2 FQNEAQ (reference sequence). With 4 bases clipped from V and 8 bases from J, the junction kept 13 bases outside the gene matches.

The J gene is TRBJ1-1, the V gene TRBV7-3; possible D gene TRBD1, 5 bases. Between the trimmed V and J ends, which lost 4 bases and 1 base, there was a span of 13 bases. CDR3 length: 15 amino acids. The V gene's germline CDR1 is SGHTA and CDR2 FQGTGA. The CDR3 DNA reads TGTGCCAGCAGCTCTGACTCGGGGCCGAACACTGAAGCTTTCTTT. This encodes CASSSDSGPNTEAFF.

At least ten counts were recorded for this clonotype. The chain uses TRBV11-2 and TRBJ2-1, with D unclear. The CDR3 loop spans 15 amino acids. V was cut by 5 bases and J by 6 bases, with 17 bases left in between. Germline loops: CDR1 SGHAT, CDR2 FQNNGV. CDR3 in DNA: TGTGCCAGCAGCGCTCACGCAGGTACCCTCAATGAGCAGTTCTTC. Translation gives CASSAHAGTLNEQFF.

This clonotype has ten or more counts. The gene calls are TRBV6-2 or TRBV6-3 and TRBJ1-5; D remains unclear. V was cut by 4 bases and J by 7 bases, with 11 bases left in between. The CDR3 is 13 residues long. The germline gives CDR1 MNHEY, CDR2 SVGEGT. The chain's CDR3 is CASSFYAGQPQHF. The CDR3 coding sequence is TGTGCCAGCAGTTTCTACGCCGGACAGCCCCAGCATTTT.

V and J are TRBV6-5 and TRBJ2-2; maybe TRBD2 (5 bases). CDR1 and CDR2 (germline): MNHEY, SVGAGI. V was clipped by 1 base and J by 2 bases, with 8 bases between them. CDR3 length: 15 amino acids. DNA for the CDR3: TGTGCCAGCAGTTACTGGGAGACAAACACCGGGGAGCTGTTTTTT. Protein product: CASSYWETNTGELFF.

V is TRBV11-2 and J is TRBJ2-5, with 10 bases that match TRBD2. Trimming at V came to 5 bases and at J to 2 bases, leaving 8 bases not matched to a gene. The CDR3 has 16 residues. Germline values: CDR1 SGHAT, CDR2 FQNNGV. For the CDR3, the DNA is TGTGCCAGCAGCCCCTCGGGAGCGGGGGGGCAAGAGACCCAGTACTTC. This codes for CASSPSGAGGQETQYF.

Ten or more counts support this clonotype. In nucleotides, the CDR3 is TGTGCCAGCAGCTTAGAAGTTAGCGGGATGAGCTCCTACAATGAGCAGTTCTTC. Translated, it gives CASSLEVSGMSSYNEQFF. The chain links TRBV7-3 to TRBJ2-1; TRBD2 aligns across 8 bases. Trimming cost V 2 bases and J 0 bases; bases outside gene matches: 9. The CDR3 contains 18 residues. Germline CDR1 reads SGHTA; CDR2 reads FQGTGA.

This clonotype has a handful of counts. This chain links TRBV12-3 or TRBV12-4 with TRBJ2-7; 8 bases fit TRBD1. Trimming at V came to 0 bases and at J to 3 bases, leaving 4 bases not matched to a gene. The CDR3 totals 15 residues. This chain's CDR3 is CASSLAHGTGYEQYF. DNA for the CDR3: TGTGCCAGCAGTTTAGCGCACGGGACAGGCTACGAGCAGTACTTC.

This clonotype was observed a few times. The V and J genes are TRBV12-3 or TRBV12-4 and TRBJ2-2; D is unclear. V lost 6 bases to trimming and J lost 6 bases, with 8 bases between them. This CDR3 is 12 amino acids long. The CDR3 protein is CASRKQSGELFF. The CDR3 DNA follows: TGTGCCAGCAGAAAACAGTCCGGGGAGCTGTTTTTT.

CDR3 sequence reads: CASSHEQGSGANVLTF. CDR3 coding DNA: TGTGCCAGCAGCCATGAACAGGGTTCTGGGGCCAACGTCCTGACTTTC. This rearrangement joins TRBV5-8 to TRBJ2-6; maybe TRBD1 (6 bases). The CDR3 covers 16 residues. V dropped 4 bases and J dropped 1 base, with 12 bases sitting between them. The germline V gene has CDR1 SGHTS and CDR2 YDEGEE.

The chain joins TRBV19 to TRBJ2-7; D is unresolved. The CDR3 consists of 14 residues. The germline gives CDR1 LNHDA, CDR2 SQIVND (reference sequence). The V and J ends lost 6 bases and 2 bases respectively, with 14 bases between them. CDR3 coding DNA: TGTGCCAGTAGCTCTCAGTTAGTACCCTACGAGCAGTACTTC. It specifies CASSSQLVPYEQYF.

This clonotype was counted ten times or more. The chain recombines TRBV13 with TRBJ2-5, with D perhaps given as TRBD1 or TRBD2 (5 bases each). This CDR3 spans 16 amino acids. Germline values: CDR1 PRHDT, CDR2 FYEKMQ (reference sequence). V lost 5 bases and J 4 bases, leaving 20 bases between the germline ends. CDR3 sequence reads: CASSPRGAGGLETQYF. Here the CDR3 DNA reads TGTGCCAGCAGCCCCCGGGGCGCCGGAGGTTTAGAGACCCAGTACTTC.

This chain joins TRBV7-3 and TRBJ2-2; D might be TRBD1 (6 bases). This CDR3 contains 13 residues. With 4 bases removed from V and 11 bases from J, the gap between germline ends came to 14 bases. Germline V CDR1 and CDR2: SGHTA, FQGTGA. CDR3 DNA sequence: TGTGCCAGCAGCTCACCCCCAGGGGCCGAGCTGTTTTTT. Protein product: CASSSPPGAELFF.

The chain employs TRBV7-6 and TRBJ2-7; D perhaps matches TRBD1 (6 bases). The CDR3 covers 13 residues. V was shortened by 3 bases and J by 3 bases, with 9 bases between the two germline ends. Germline assignment: CDR1 SGHVS and CDR2 FNYEAQ. The CDR3 protein is CASSLGDNYEQYF. In DNA, the CDR3 is TGTGCCAGCAGCTTGGGGGACAACTACGAGCAGTACTTC.

This clonotype was observed many times. The chain is built from TRBV4-1 and TRBJ1-5, with D unclear. The CDR3 runs to 14 residues. V shed 1 base and J shed 1 base, with 5 bases lying between them. Germline lookup yields CDR1 MGHRA and CDR2 YSYEKL. Here the CDR3 reads CASSQVGSNQPQHF. As DNA, the CDR3 is TGCGCCAGCAGCCAAGTAGGAAGCAATCAGCCCCAGCATTTT.

The sample holds one count of this clonotype. The chain employs TRBV24-1 and TRBJ2-1, with TRBD1 matching 7 bases. The germline V gene has CDR1 KGHDR and CDR2 SFDVKD. The CDR3 is made up of 15 amino acids. Trimming at V came to 4 bases and at J to 14 bases, leaving 16 bases not matched to a gene. The chain's CDR3 is CATSEATGQIKRKFF. The CDR3 nucleotides are TGTGCCACCAGTGAAGCGACGGGACAGATAAAAAGAAAGTTCTTC.

This clonotype was found many times. The chain joins TRBV12-3 or TRBV12-4 to TRBJ1-6, with 7 bases lining up with TRBD1. Trimming cost V 6 bases and J 9 bases; bases outside gene matches: 5. The CDR3 loop spans 13 amino acids. The CDR3 loop reads CASSPDRVSPLHF. The CDR3 nucleotides are TGTGCCAGCAGCCCTGACAGGGTTTCACCCCTCCACTTT.